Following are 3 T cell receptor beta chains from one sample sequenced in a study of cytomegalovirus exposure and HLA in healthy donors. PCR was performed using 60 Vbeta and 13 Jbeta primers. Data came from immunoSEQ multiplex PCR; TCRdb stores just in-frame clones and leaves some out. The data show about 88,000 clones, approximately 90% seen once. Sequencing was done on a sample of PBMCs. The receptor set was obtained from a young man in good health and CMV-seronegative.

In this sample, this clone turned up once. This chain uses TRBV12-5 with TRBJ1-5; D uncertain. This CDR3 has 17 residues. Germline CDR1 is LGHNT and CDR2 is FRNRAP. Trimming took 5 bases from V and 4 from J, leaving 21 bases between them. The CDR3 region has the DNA TGTGCTAGTGGTCAGGCACCGGTAGTGAACCCGAATCAGCCCCAGCATTTT. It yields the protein CASGQAPVVNPNQPQHF.

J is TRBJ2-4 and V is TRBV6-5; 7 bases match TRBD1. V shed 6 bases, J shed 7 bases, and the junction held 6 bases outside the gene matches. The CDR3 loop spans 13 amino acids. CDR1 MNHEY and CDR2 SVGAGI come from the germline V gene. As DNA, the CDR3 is TGTGCCAGCAGCCCGGGACAGTGGAACATTCAGTACTTC. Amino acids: CASSPGQWNIQYF.

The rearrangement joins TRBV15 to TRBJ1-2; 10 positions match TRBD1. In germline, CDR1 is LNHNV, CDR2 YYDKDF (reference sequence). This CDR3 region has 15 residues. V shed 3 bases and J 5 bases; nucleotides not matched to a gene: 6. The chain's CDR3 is CATSSRAGQGYGYTF. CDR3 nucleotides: TGTGCCACCAGCAGTCGGGCGGGACAGGGGTATGGCTACACCTTC.